The source of this T cell receptor beta chain is a study of blood T cell repertoires in COVID-19. At the level of the study: Samples taken during acute and convalescent COVID-19 were collected in the United States, Italy and Spain. PBMCs, B-cell-depleted T cells, or T cells provided the cDNA or gDNA that made up the material.

Authors' analysis steps: Nucleated cell counts were estimated from reference gene primer amplification. Here immunoSEQ multiplex PCR was the method, and the copy in TCRdb shows in-frame clones only, minus some. V and J calls and clone size come straight from that table; D and trimming were deduced from the DNA. This table has more than 300,000 clones, around 88% appearing once. Trimming at V came to 4 bases and at J to 7 bases, leaving 10 bases not matched to a gene. The CDR3 totals 16 residues. The V gene's germline CDR1 is MNHNY and CDR2 SVGAGI (reference sequence). The chain joins TRBV6-6 to TRBJ1-4; TRBD1 matches at 9 bases. The receptor was derived from a woman aged 45-59 years with acute or convalescent COVID-19. Sequencing was carried out using peripheral blood. CDR3 sequence (DNA): TGTGCCAGCAGTTCGGCCGGGACAGGGAAAGGTGAAAAACTGTTTTTT. This gives the protein CASSSAGTGKGEKLFF.